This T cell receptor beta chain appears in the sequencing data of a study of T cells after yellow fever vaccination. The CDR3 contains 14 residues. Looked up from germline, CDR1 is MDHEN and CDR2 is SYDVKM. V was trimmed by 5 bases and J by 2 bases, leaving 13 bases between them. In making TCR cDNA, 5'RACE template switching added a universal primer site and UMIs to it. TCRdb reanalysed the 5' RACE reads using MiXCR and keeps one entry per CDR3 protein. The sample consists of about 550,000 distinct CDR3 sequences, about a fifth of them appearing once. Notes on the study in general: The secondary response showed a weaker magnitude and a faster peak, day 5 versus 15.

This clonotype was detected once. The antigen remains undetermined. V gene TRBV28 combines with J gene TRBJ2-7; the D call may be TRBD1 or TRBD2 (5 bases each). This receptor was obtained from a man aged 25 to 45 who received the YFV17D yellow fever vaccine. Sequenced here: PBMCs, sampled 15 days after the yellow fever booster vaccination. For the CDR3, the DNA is TGTGCCAGCAGTCCCCGGGGCTTTGCCTACGAGCAGTACTTC. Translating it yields CASSPRGFAYEQYF. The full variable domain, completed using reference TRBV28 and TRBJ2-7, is DVKVTQSSRYLVKRTGEKVFLECVQDMDHENMFWYRQDPGLGLRLIYFSYDVKMKEKGDIPEGYSVSREKKERFSLILESASTNQTSMYLCASSPRGFAYEQYFGPGTRLTVT.